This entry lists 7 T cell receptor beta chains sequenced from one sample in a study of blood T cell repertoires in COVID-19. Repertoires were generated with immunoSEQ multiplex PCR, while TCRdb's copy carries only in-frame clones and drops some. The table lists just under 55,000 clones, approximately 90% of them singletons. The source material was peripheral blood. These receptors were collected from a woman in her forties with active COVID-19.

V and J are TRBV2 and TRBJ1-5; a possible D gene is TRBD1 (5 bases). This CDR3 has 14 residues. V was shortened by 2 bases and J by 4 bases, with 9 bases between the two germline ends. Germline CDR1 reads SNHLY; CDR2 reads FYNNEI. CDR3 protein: CASSENRRNQPQHF. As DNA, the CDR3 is TGTGCCAGCAGTGAAAACAGGAGAAATCAGCCCCAGCATTTT.

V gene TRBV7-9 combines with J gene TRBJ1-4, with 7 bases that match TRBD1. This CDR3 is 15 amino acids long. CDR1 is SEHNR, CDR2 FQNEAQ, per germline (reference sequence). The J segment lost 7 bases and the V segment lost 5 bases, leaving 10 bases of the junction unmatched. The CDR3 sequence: CASSPRQGGGEKLFF. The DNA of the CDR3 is TGTGCCAGCAGCCCGCGACAGGGTGGAGGTGAAAAACTGTTTTTT. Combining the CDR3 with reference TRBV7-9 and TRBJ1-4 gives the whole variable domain DTGVSQNPRHKITKRGQNVTFRCDPISEHNRLYWYRQTLGQGPEFLTYFQNEAQLEKSRLLSDRFSAERPKGSFSTLEIQRTEQGDSAMYLCASSPRQGGGEKLFFGSGTQLSVL.

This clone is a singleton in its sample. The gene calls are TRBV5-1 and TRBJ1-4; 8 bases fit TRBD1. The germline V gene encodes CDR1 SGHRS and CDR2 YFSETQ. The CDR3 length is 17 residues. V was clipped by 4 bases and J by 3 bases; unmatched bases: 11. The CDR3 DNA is TGCGCCAGCAGCCCCGGCGGGACAGGCACTTCTAATGAAAAACTGTTTTTT. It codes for CASSPGGTGTSNEKLFF.

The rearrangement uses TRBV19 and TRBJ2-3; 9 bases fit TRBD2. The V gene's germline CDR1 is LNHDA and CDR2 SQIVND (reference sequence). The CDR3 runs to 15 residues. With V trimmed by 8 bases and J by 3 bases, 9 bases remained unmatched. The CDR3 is CASAQFSGGTDTQYF. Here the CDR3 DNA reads TGTGCCAGTGCACAGTTTAGCGGGGGTACAGATACGCAGTATTTT.

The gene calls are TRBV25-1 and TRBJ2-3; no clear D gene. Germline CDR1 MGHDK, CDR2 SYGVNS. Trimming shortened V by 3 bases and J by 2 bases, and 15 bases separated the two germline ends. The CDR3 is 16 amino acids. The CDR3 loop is CASSESRPQSTDTQYF. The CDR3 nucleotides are TGTGCCAGCAGTGAGTCCAGGCCCCAATCCACAGATACGCAGTATTTT.

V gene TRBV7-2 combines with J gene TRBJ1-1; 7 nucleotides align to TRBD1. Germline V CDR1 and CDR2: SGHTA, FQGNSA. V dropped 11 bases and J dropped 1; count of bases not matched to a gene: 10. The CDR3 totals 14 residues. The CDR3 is CAQVLGQPNTEAFF. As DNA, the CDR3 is TGTGCCCAAGTCTTGGGACAGCCGAACACTGAAGCTTTCTTT.

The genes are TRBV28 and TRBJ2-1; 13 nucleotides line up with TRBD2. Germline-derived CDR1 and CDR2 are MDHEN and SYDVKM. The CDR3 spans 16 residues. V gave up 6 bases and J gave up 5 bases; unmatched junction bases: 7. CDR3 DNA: TGTGCCAGCAGCCAGACTAGCGGGGGGCGGAACAATGAGCAGTTCTTC. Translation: CASSQTSGGRNNEQFF.